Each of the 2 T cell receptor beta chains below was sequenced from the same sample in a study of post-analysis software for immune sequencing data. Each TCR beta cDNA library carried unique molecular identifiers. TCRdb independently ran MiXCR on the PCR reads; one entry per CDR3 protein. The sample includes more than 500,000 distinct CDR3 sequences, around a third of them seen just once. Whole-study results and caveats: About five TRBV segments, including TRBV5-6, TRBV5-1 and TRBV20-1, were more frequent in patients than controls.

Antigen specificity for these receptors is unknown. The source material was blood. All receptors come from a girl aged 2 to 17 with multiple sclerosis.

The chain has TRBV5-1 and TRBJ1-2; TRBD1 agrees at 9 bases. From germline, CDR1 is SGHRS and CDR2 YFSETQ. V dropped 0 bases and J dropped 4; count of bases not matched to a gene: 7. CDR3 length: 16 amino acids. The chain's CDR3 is CASSLGGTGTVYGYTF. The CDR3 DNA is TGCGCCAGCAGCTTGGGAGGGACAGGGACCGTCTATGGCTACACCTTC.

The CDR3 region is CASSLGDRVREQYF. In DNA form, the CDR3 reads TGCGCCAGCAGCTTGGGGGACAGGGTGAGGGAGCAGTACTTC. The chain recombines TRBV5-1 with TRBJ2-7, with 9 bases matching TRBD1. The CDR3 extends over 14 amino acids. V trimming: 0 bases; J trimming: 7 bases; junction bases outside the gene matches: 5. Germline V gene lookup returns CDR1 SGHRS and CDR2 YFSETQ.